Presented here are 15 T cell receptor beta chains from one specimen sequenced in a study of cytomegalovirus exposure and HLA in healthy donors. Primers included in the PCR were 60 Vbeta and 13 Jbeta primers. Here immunoSEQ multiplex PCR was the method, and the copy in TCRdb shows in-frame clones only, minus some. The data hold around 190,000 clones, with approximately 86% observed a single time. Sample: PBMCs. These receptors all come from a woman in her late teens or twenties in good health and CMV-seronegative.

As regards this clone: At the DNA level, this CDR3 is encoded by other sequences in the same sample as well. The chain uses TRBV25-1 and TRBJ1-6; D gene uncertain. Trimming removed 1 base from V and 0 bases from J, with 4 bases in between. The CDR3 contains 15 residues. Looked up from germline, CDR1 is MGHDK and CDR2 is SYGVNS. The CDR3 DNA is TGTGCCAGCAGTGAATCGGGCTCCTATAATTCACCCCTCCACTTT. Protein sequence: CASSESGSYNSPLHF.

The chain has TRBV7-3 and TRBJ1-3; no clear D gene. This CDR3 has 14 amino acids. Germline V gene data show CDR1 as SGHTA and CDR2 as FQGTGA. V was cut by 2 bases and J by 0 bases, with 5 bases left in between. CDR3 DNA: TGTGCCAGCAGCTTATCCAGCTCTGGAAACACCATATATTTT. It specifies CASSLSSSGNTIYF.

The CDR3 sequence is CASMSNLYSTDTQYF. The DNA of the CDR3 is TGTGCCAGCATGTCTAACTTGTATAGCACAGATACGCAGTATTTT. V usage is TRBV2 and J usage is TRBJ2-3; no reliable D call. This CDR3 has 15 residues. Per the germline V gene, CDR1 is SNHLY and CDR2 is FYNNEI. V was pared by 7 bases and J by 0 bases, with 14 bases between.

This clone has just one count. This rearrangement joins TRBV7-2 to TRBJ1-4, with no clear D. Deletions cut 1 base from V and 8 bases from J, with 14 bases between. This CDR3 is built from 15 residues. From germline, CDR1 is SGHTA and CDR2 FQGNSA. The CDR3 DNA follows: TGTGCCAGCAGCTTAGTGGGAGTTGGGCTGGAAAAACTGTTTTTT. Translation gives CASSLVGVGLEKLFF.

This chain links TRBV5-1 with TRBJ1-1; D is unresolved. V was clipped by 5 bases and J by 0 bases, with 5 bases between them. CDR1 and CDR2 from the germline V gene are SGHRS and YFSETQ. CDR3 length equals 12 residues. The DNA of the CDR3 is TGCGCCAGCAGGTCAGTGAACACTGAAGCTTTCTTT. It encodes CASRSVNTEAFF. Combining the CDR3 with reference TRBV5-1 and TRBJ1-1 gives the whole variable domain KAGVTQTPRYLIKTRGQQVTLSCSPISGHRSVSWYQQTPGQGLQFLFEYFSETQRNKGNFPGRFSGRQFSNSRSEMNVSTLELGDSALYLCASRSVNTEAFFGQGTRLTVV.

The V gene is TRBV7-6, the J gene TRBJ2-1; the match to TRBD2 covers 7 bases. The ends lost 5 bases at V and 6 bases at J; junction bases unmatched: 10. The germline V gene has CDR1 SGHVS and CDR2 FNYEAQ. The CDR3 is 15 amino acids. This CDR3 reads CASSQRTRPGNEQFF. CDR3 DNA sequence: TGTGCCAGCAGCCAACGGACTAGGCCGGGCAATGAGCAGTTCTTC.

J is TRBJ2-5 and V is TRBV13, with 7 bases lining up with TRBD1. The CDR3 runs to 14 residues. The V segment lost 5 bases and the J segment 7 bases; nucleotides outside the gene matches: 10. The V gene's germline CDR1 is PRHDT and CDR2 FYEKMQ (reference sequence). CDR3 loop: CASSLWDRSGTQYF. CDR3 bases: TGTGCCAGCAGCCTATGGGACAGATCTGGGACCCAGTACTTC.

V is TRBV11-2 and J is TRBJ2-3; 11 bases fit TRBD2. CDR3 length: 15 residues. The V gene end was trimmed by 3 bases and the J gene end by 3 bases; junction bases not matched to a gene: 2. The germline gives CDR1 SGHAT, CDR2 FQNNGV. The CDR3 DNA reads TGTGCCAGCAGCTTTCCTAGCGGGGGGACAGATACGCAGTATTTT. Translation gives CASSFPSGGTDTQYF.

In this sample, this clone turned up once. The V call is TRBV6-5, the J call TRBJ2-4; 9 positions agree with TRBD1. The CDR3 has 15 amino acids. With V trimmed by 5 bases and J by 9 bases, 11 bases remained unmatched. Germline assignment: CDR1 MNHEY and CDR2 SVGAGI. The DNA for the CDR3 is TGTGCCAGCAGTCTACCTCCGGACAGGGGTGGCATTCAGTACTTC. The encoded protein is CASSLPPDRGGIQYF.

This sequence joins TRBV5-4 and TRBJ1-1, with D perhaps TRBD1 (6 bases). With 6 bases removed from V and 9 bases from J, the gap between germline ends came to 15 bases. Germline V lookup: CDR1 SGHNT, CDR2 YYREEE (reference sequence). This CDR3 has 12 amino acids. The CDR3 region is CASTETGKKAFF. In nucleotides, the CDR3 is TGTGCCAGCACAGAGACAGGTAAAAAAGCTTTCTTT. The full variable domain, with the rest looked up from reference TRBV5-4 and TRBJ1-1, is ETGVTQSPTHLIKTRGQQVTLRCSSQSGHNTVSWYQQALGQGPQFIFQYYREEENGRGNFPPRFSGLQFPNYSSELNVNALELDDSALYLCASTETGKKAFFGQGTRLTVV.

This sequence joins TRBV5-1 and TRBJ1-2; 9 positions agree with TRBD1. Germline loops: CDR1 SGHRS, CDR2 YFSETQ. The CDR3 contains 15 residues. The V and J ends lost 0 bases and 2 bases, in that order; junction bases with no gene match: 2. The CDR3 region is CASSLVTGGNYGYTF. The CDR3 bases are TGCGCCAGCAGCTTGGTGACAGGGGGAAACTATGGCTACACCTTC.

This clone was recorded once. The chain joins TRBV27 to TRBJ2-7; 9 nucleotides agree with TRBD1. V dropped 1 base and J dropped 3; count of bases not matched to a gene: 7. In germline, CDR1 is MNHEY, CDR2 SMNVEV (reference sequence). This CDR3 has 16 residues. The CDR3 sequence is CASSLYSGTGIYEQYF. The CDR3 nucleotides are TGTGCCAGCAGTTTATATTCGGGGACAGGGATCTACGAGCAGTACTTC.

The V call is TRBV7-9, the J call TRBJ2-1; D may be TRBD2 (5 bases). Germline CDR1 and CDR2: SEHNR and FQNEAQ (reference sequence). CDR3 length: 17 amino acids. V dropped 1 base and J dropped 1 base, with 14 bases sitting between them. The CDR3 nucleotides read TGTGCCAGCAGCTTAGGTCCTATAGCGCTTTCCTACAATGAGCAGTTCTTC. Its translation is CASSLGPIALSYNEQFF.

The chain couples TRBV11-1 to TRBJ2-3, with TRBD2 as a possible D gene (6 bases). CDR1 and CDR2 from the germline V gene are SGHAT and FQDESV (reference sequence). V shed 3 bases and J shed 3 bases, with 10 bases lying between them. CDR3 size: 14 residues. CDR3 in amino acids: CASSLAEGTDTQYF. CDR3 sequence (DNA): TGTGCCAGCAGCTTGGCGGAGGGTACAGATACGCAGTATTTT.

The chain employs TRBV15 and TRBJ2-5; TRBD1 matches at 9 bases. The CDR3 loop spans 15 amino acids. The J segment lost 3 bases and the V segment lost 0 bases, leaving 2 bases of the junction unmatched. Germline CDR1 LNHNV, CDR2 YYDKDF (reference sequence). CDR3 sequence reads: CATSRDRTGEETQYF. The CDR3 coding sequence is TGTGCCACCAGCAGAGACCGGACAGGGGAAGAGACCCAGTACTTC.